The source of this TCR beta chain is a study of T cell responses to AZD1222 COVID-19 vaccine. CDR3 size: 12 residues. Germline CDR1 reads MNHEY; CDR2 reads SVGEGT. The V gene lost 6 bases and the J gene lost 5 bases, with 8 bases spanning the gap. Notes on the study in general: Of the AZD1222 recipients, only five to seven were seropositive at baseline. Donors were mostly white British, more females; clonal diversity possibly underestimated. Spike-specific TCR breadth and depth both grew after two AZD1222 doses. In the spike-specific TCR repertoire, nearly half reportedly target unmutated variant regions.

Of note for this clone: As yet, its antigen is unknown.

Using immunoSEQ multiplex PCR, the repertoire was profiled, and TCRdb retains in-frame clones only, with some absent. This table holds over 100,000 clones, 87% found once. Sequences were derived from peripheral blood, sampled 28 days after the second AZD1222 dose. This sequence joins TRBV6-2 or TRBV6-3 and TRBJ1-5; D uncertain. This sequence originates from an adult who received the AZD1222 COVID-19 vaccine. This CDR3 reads CASSRSYQPQHF. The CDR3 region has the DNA TGTGCCAGCAGCCGGTCTTATCAGCCCCAGCATTTT.